Shown below are 3 T cell receptor beta chains from a single sample sequenced in a study of blood T cell repertoires in COVID-19. Sequencing used immunoSEQ multiplex PCR; TCRdb keeps in-frame clones, though not all of them. The profile covers fewer than 300,000 clones, with about 87% appearing a single time and under 2.5% taken by the ten largest. Sequencing was done on a sample of peripheral blood. The source is a woman aged 50 to 60 with acute or convalescent COVID-19.

The chain is built from TRBV7-9 and TRBJ2-1; D not certain. The CDR3 is 12 residues long. Trimming removed 3 bases from V and 8 bases from J, with 8 bases in between. Germline CDR1 SEHNR, CDR2 FQNEAQ (reference sequence). The CDR3 region has the DNA TGTGCCAGCAGCTTGGGCTATGATGAGCAGTTCTTC. Amino acids: CASSLGYDEQFF.

The chain carries TRBV5-5 and TRBJ2-5; the match to TRBD2 covers 7 bases. Germline lookup yields CDR1 SGHKS and CDR2 YYEKEE (reference sequence). CDR3 length: 13 residues. V dropped 5 bases and J dropped 4; count of bases not matched to a gene: 5. The chain's CDR3 is CASRQTSLETQYF. CDR3 coding DNA: TGTGCCAGCAGACAGACTAGCTTAGAGACCCAGTACTTC. Drawing the rest from reference TRBV5-5 and TRBJ2-5, the complete variable domain is DAGVTQSPTHLIKTRGQQVTLRCSPISGHKSVSWYQQVLGQGPQFIFQYYEKEERGRGNFPDRFSARQFPNYSSELNVNALLLGDSALYLCASRQTSLETQYFGPGTRLLVL.

The V call is TRBV4-1, the J call TRBJ2-6; tentative D call: TRBD2 (7 bases). Germline assignment: CDR1 MGHRA and CDR2 YSYEKL. The CDR3 length is 17 residues. V lost 0 bases and J lost 3, with 12 bases in between. CDR3 DNA: TGCGCCAGCAGCCAAGATCAAGGGGGGGTTGGGGCCAACGTCCTGACTTTC. As protein: CASSQDQGGVGANVLTF.